This TCR beta chain was documented in a study of blood T cell repertoires in COVID-19. The Seattle patients, enrolled during active infection, were followed longitudinally. The CDR3 length is 17 residues. Trimming took 5 bases from V and 0 from J, leaving 19 bases between them. Germline lookup yields CDR1 WNHNN and CDR2 SYGVQD (reference sequence). Libraries were prepared by immunoSEQ multiplex PCR; TCRdb keeps only in-frame clonotypes and omits some of them. The sample has 200,000 to 250,000 clones, 80% to 90% seen once. This receptor was taken from a young man with COVID-19, enrolled during active disease. The genes are TRBV10-1 and TRBJ1-2; D possibly corresponds to TRBD1 (6 bases). The sequenced sample was peripheral blood. The CDR3 bases are TGCGCCAGCAGTAGCCCCAGACAGGCCCCAGCTAACTATGGCTACACCTTC. It encodes CASSSPRQAPANYGYTF.